These T cell receptor beta chains were read from a single sample in a study of T cells after yellow fever vaccination. MiXCR, run by TCRdb on the 5' RACE reads, gives a single entry per CDR3 protein. Of about 350,000 distinct CDR3 sequences detected, 7% to 10% appear once; the ten largest clones hold 17%. The sample in question was PBMCs, obtained around 45 days after the first yellow fever vaccination. These receptor sequences come from a man aged 18 to 29 who received the YFV17D yellow fever vaccine. Both conserved end residues are trimmed from each CDR3. Fields, in order: V gene, clone size, CDR3 protein. Part of the rows lack a size; the others show once, few, many or a class for expanded clones.

V: TRBV15; size: NA; CDR3: ATSREPSDTQY
V: TRBV4-2; size: few; CDR3: ASSQGLAGADTDTQY
V: TRBV7-2; size: NA; CDR3: ASSLSTTSWDNEQF
V: TRBV27; size: few; CDR3: ASSLRRVGYNSPLH
V: TRBV4-3; size: few; CDR3: ASSQGDYRDSNYGYT
V: TRBV4-3; size: NA; CDR3: ASSQERTVIATEAF
V: TRBV5-1; size: many; CDR3: ASSVTGTGTEAF
V: TRBV4-1; size: many; CDR3: ASSRDRTSGGVEQY
V: TRBV7-8; size: NA; CDR3: ASSPFHTTYEQY
V: TRBV7-2; size: NA; CDR3: ASSRERGGVRGYEQY
V: TRBV28; size: NA; CDR3: ASSLGRPLNEQF
V: TRBV6-2/TRBV6-3; size: few; CDR3: ASSPTGRTGELF
V: TRBV29-1; size: NA; CDR3: SIETGRGGAQETQY
V: TRBV5-4; size: NA; CDR3: ASSLWGGGTADTQY
V: TRBV4-1; size: few; CDR3: ASSQDPAAGADTGELF
V: TRBV7-6; size: NA; CDR3: ASSLGAASGGYTGELF
V: TRBV20-1; size: NA; CDR3: SATGQGVYEKLF
V: TRBV6-5; size: many; CDR3: ASSLSTVGWNTEAF
V: TRBV20-1; size: few; CDR3: SARDPQGWTDTQY
V: TRBV4-3; size: many; CDR3: ASSQVGGRNTEAF
V: TRBV5-1; size: NA; CDR3: ASSPAPGSSGNTIY
V: TRBV19; size: NA; CDR3: ASGAGRDEQY
V: TRBV6-1; size: few; CDR3: ASSMGGLHLEAF
V: TRBV6-2/TRBV6-3; size: few; CDR3: ASSYRGPTDTQY
V: TRBV5-1; size: many; CDR3: ASRRQGRHEQF
V: TRBV12-3/TRBV12-4; size: NA; CDR3: ASSPGLDTQY
V: TRBV7-2; size: NA; CDR3: ASSQLTGGRTYNEQF
V: TRBV5-1; size: NA; CDR3: ASSFVKREGETQY
V: TRBV5-1; size: many; CDR3: ASRKTGTGELF
V: TRBV12-3/TRBV12-4; size: NA; CDR3: ASSFQPGGETQY
V: TRBV3-1; size: few; CDR3: ASRGTGADTQY
V: TRBV18; size: NA; CDR3: ASSPETGSAQPQH
V: TRBV20-1; size: NA; CDR3: SASRQGDQPQH
V: TRBV20-1; size: few; CDR3: SATKTLSQY
V: TRBV28; size: few; CDR3: ASSFIRETQY
V: TRBV5-1; size: few; CDR3: ASSLMTVSNEQF
V: TRBV7-9; size: many; CDR3: ASSLGQFKEETQY
V: TRBV2; size: many; CDR3: ASRAKGQGMNTEAF
V: TRBV6-5; size: NA; CDR3: ASSYDRRVGETQY
V: TRBV29-1; size: few; CDR3: SAADNEQF
V: TRBV19; size: few; CDR3: ASEDRGGQPQH
V: TRBV11-1; size: NA; CDR3: ASSRPRNNEQF
V: TRBV15; size: NA; CDR3: ATSRDARANYGYT
V: TRBV4-2; size: few; CDR3: ASSQDPTGGNSPLH